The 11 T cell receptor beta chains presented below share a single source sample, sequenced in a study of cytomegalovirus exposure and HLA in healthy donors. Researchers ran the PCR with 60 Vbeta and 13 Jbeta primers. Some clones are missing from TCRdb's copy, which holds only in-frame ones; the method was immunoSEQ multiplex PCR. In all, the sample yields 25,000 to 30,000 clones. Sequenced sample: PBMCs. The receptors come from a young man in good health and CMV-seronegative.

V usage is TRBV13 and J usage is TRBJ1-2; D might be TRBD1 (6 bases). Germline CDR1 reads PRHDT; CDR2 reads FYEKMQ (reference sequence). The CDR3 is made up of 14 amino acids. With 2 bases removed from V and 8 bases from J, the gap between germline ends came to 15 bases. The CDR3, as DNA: TGTGCCAGCAGCTTAAGTATGACAGGAGGAGGCTACACCTTC. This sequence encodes CASSLSMTGGGYTF.

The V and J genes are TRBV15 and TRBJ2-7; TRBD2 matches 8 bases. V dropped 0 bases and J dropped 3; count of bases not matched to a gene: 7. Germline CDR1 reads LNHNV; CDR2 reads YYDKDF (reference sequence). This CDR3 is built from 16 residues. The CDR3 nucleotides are TGTGCCACCAGCAGAGATCTTAGCGGGATAGGCTACGAGCAGTACTTC. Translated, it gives CATSRDLSGIGYEQYF. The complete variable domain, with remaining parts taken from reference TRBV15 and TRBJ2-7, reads DAMVIQNPRYQVTQFGKPVTLSCSQTLNHNVMYWYQQKSSQAPKLLFHYYDKDFNNEADTPDNFQSRRPNTSFCFLDIRSPGLGDTAMYLCATSRDLSGIGYEQYFGPGTRLTVT.

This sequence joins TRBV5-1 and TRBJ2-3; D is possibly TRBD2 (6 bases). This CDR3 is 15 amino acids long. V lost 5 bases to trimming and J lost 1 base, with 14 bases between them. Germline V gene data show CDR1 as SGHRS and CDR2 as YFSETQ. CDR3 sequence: CASRGSGAGTDTQYF. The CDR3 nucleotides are TGCGCCAGCAGAGGGTCGGGAGCGGGCACAGATACGCAGTATTTT.

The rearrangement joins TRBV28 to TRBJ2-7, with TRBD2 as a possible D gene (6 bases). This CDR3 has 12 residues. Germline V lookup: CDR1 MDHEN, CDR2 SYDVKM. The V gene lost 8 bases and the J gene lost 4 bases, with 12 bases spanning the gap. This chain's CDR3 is CASRDSPYEQYF. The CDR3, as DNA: TGTGCCAGCCGGGACTCACCATACGAGCAGTACTTC.

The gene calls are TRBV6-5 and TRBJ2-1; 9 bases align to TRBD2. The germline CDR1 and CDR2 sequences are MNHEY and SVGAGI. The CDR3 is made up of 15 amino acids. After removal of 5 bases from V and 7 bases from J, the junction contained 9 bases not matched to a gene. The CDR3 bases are TGTGCCAGCAGTAAGCCGGGACTAGCTGGTAATGAGCAGTTCTTC. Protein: CASSKPGLAGNEQFF.

The CDR3 spells CSVLADRGGDQPQHF. The CDR3 coding sequence is TGCAGCGTCCTGGCTGACAGGGGCGGGGATCAGCCCCAGCATTTT. V and J are TRBV29-1 and TRBJ1-5; 8 nucleotides match TRBD1. Per germline, CDR1 SQVTM and CDR2 ANQGSEA. The V gene end was trimmed by 6 bases and the J gene end by 5 bases; junction bases not matched to a gene: 12. The CDR3 contains 15 residues. The entire variable domain, with the rest obtained from reference TRBV29-1 and TRBJ1-5, is as follows: SAVISQKPSRDICQRGTSLTIQCQVDSQVTMMFWYRQQPGQSLTLIATANQGSEATYESGFVIDKFPISRPNLTFSTLTVSNMSPEDSSIYLCSVLADRGGDQPQHFGDGTRLSIL.

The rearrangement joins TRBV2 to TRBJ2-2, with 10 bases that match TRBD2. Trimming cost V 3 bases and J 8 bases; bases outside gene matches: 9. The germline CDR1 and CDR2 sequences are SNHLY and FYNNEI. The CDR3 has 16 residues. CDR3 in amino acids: CASSERLAGASGELFF. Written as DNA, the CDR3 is TGTGCCAGCAGTGAGCGGCTAGCGGGAGCTTCGGGGGAGCTGTTTTTT.

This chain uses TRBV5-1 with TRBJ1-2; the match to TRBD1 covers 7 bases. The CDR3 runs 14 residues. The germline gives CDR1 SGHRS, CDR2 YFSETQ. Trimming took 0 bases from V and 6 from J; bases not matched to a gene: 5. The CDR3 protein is CASSLGDRKDGYTF. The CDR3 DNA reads TGCGCCAGCAGCTTGGGGGACAGAAAGGATGGCTACACCTTC.

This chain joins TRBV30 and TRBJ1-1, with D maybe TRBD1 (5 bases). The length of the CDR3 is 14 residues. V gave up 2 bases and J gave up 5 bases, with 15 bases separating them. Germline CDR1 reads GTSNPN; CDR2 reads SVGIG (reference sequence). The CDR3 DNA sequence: TGTGCCTGGAGTAGGTGGGGCAAGAGGACTGAAGCTTTCTTT. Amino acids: CAWSRWGKRTEAFF.

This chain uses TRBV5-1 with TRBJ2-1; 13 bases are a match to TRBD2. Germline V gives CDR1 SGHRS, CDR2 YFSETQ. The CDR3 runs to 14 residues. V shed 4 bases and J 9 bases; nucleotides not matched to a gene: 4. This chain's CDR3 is CASSLRTSGSEQFF. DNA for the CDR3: TGCGCCAGCAGCCTCCGGACTAGCGGGAGTGAGCAGTTCTTC. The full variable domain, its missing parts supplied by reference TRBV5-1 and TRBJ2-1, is KAGVTQTPRYLIKTRGQQVTLSCSPISGHRSVSWYQQTPGQGLQFLFEYFSETQRNKGNFPGRFSGRQFSNSRSEMNVSTLELGDSALYLCASSLRTSGSEQFFGPGTRLTVL.

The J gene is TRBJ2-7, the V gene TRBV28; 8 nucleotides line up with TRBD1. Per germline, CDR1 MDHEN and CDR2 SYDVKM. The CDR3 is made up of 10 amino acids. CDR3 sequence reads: CAAGGGEQYF. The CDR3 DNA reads TGTGCGGCAGGGGGCGGCGAGCAGTACTTC.